A single sample is the source of the 18 T cell receptor beta chains below, sequenced in a study of Tregs in tolerant kidney transplant recipients. TCRdb keeps only in-frame clones here, not all; method: immunoSEQ multiplex PCR. Of some 62,000 clones listed, about 98% are singletons. This sample comprised Tregs from blood, obtained before the transplant. The receptors come from a human donor who received a combined kidney and bone marrow transplant.

V and J are TRBV19 and TRBJ1-5, with D perhaps TRBD1 (5 bases). The CDR3 runs to 16 residues. Germline V gene lookup returns CDR1 LNHDA and CDR2 SQIVND (reference sequence). Trimming took off 3 bases at V and 6 bases at J, with 18 bases between the two ends. The DNA for the CDR3 is TGTGCCAGTAGTATCCCCTCGGCCAGGGCGGCTCAGCCCCAGCATTTT. Translated, it gives CASSIPSARAAQPQHF.

The chain combines TRBV4-2 with TRBJ2-3; D is unclear. Germline loops: CDR1 LGHNA, CDR2 YNFKEQ. The length of the CDR3 is 14 residues. V was clipped by 1 base and J by 3 bases, with 8 bases between them. CDR3 protein: CASSQVVRTDTQYF. The DNA for the CDR3 is TGTGCCAGCAGCCAAGTAGTCAGGACAGATACGCAGTATTTT.

The chain recombines TRBV21-1 with TRBJ2-5; no check of the table's D call, TRBD2, against the DNA was made. TRBV21-1 constitutes a pseudogene. CDR3 size: 14 residues. The CDR3 sequence is CASRKTSGRGTQYF. The CDR3 DNA reads TGTGCCAGCAGAAAGACTAGCGGAAGGGGGACCCAGTACTTC.

The CDR3 DNA reads as TGCGCCAGCAGCTTGGTTCTAGCGGGTGGTGAGACCCAGTACTTC. This codes for CASSLVLAGGETQYF. This chain connects TRBV5-1 to TRBJ2-5; 8 nucleotides agree with TRBD2. CDR1 and CDR2 from the germline V gene are SGHRS and YFSETQ. The CDR3 consists of 15 residues. The junction had 6 bases not matched to a gene; V was cut back by 0 bases and J by 5 bases.

The chain has TRBV28 and TRBJ2-3; 9 bases are a match to TRBD2. CDR3 length: 14 amino acids. Germline assignment: CDR1 MDHEN and CDR2 SYDVKM. The J segment lost 5 bases and the V segment lost 7 bases, leaving 7 bases of the junction unmatched. The DNA of the CDR3 is TGTGCCAGCAAAGCGGGGGGCCGGGGAGATACGCAGTATTTT. The encoded protein is CASKAGGRGDTQYF.

This clone was seen just once. J is TRBJ1-5 and V is TRBV7-2; 8 nucleotides match TRBD1. This CDR3 has 16 residues. V gave up 5 bases and J gave up 6 bases; unmatched junction bases: 12. Germline-derived CDR1 and CDR2 are SGHTA and FQGNSA. DNA for the CDR3: TGTGCCAGCAGCCGAGGGAGCAGGGGGCTAGCTCAGCCCCAGCATTTT. Protein: CASSRGSRGLAQPQHF.

J is TRBJ1-3 and V is TRBV7-9; weak D call: TRBD1 (6 bases). This CDR3 comprises 15 residues. V was shortened by 4 bases and J by 2 bases, with 12 bases between the two germline ends. Germline assignment: CDR1 SEHNR and CDR2 FQNEAQ (reference sequence). CDR3: CASSSKGGPGNTIYF. The DNA of the CDR3 is TGTGCCAGCAGCTCGAAAGGGGGACCTGGAAACACCATATATTTT.

For this clone: Its ends do not fully match the called genes, so a read error is possible. The gene calls are TRBV9 and TRBJ1-4; 7 bases are shared with TRBD1. This CDR3 is 15 amino acids long. Germline V gene lookup returns CDR1 SGDLS and CDR2 YYNGEE. CDR3 protein: CASNVGGGYNEKLFF. The CDR3 DNA reads TGTGCCAGCAACGTAGGAGGGGGCTATAATGAAAAACTGTTTTTT.

The chain has TRBV19 and TRBJ1-5; tentatively, D is TRBD1 (6 bases). Germline V gives CDR1 LNHDA, CDR2 SQIVND (reference sequence). V lost 7 bases and J 2 bases, leaving 27 bases between the germline ends. The CDR3 sequence is 19 residues long. CDR3 loop: CASIGLGHLEKEGNQPQHF. CDR3 sequence (DNA): TGTGCCAGTATCGGATTGGGACACCTGGAAAAGGAAGGCAATCAGCCCCAGCATTTT.

V gene TRBV11-3 combines with J gene TRBJ2-5, with 11 bases fitting TRBD2. The CDR3 loop spans 16 amino acids. V shed 4 bases and J 4 bases; nucleotides not matched to a gene: 8. Germline loops: CDR1 SGHNT, CDR2 YENEEA. CDR3 amino acids: CASSSALTSGAETQYF. The CDR3 coding sequence is TGTGCCAGCAGCTCAGCACTGACTAGCGGGGCAGAGACCCAGTACTTC.

In the case of this clone: The same CDR3 is also encoded by other DNA sequences in this sample. V is TRBV7-2 and J is TRBJ2-1, with D uncertain. The ends were cut back, 1 base at V and 0 bases at J, with 7 bases in the middle. Germline V gene sequence: CDR1 SGHTA, CDR2 FQGNSA. The CDR3 loop spans 15 amino acids. The CDR3 nucleotides are TGTGCCAGCAGCTTAGGACTCCGCTCCTACAATGAGCAGTTCTTC. Translation gives CASSLGLRSYNEQFF.

This clone was counted once. The chain joins TRBV7-8 to TRBJ1-1; 8 bases align to TRBD1. V dropped 8 bases and J dropped 4; count of bases not matched to a gene: 3. The germline gives CDR1 SGHVS, CDR2 FQNEAQ. There are 12 residues in the CDR3. The CDR3 DNA follows: TGTGCCAGCGGACAGGGATTCACTGAAGCTTTCTTT. It is translated as CASGQGFTEAFF.

The V and J genes are TRBV19 and TRBJ2-2, with TRBD2 matching 8 bases. The ends lost 5 bases at V and 5 bases at J; junction bases unmatched: 7. CDR3 length: 15 amino acids. In germline, CDR1 is LNHDA, CDR2 SQIVND (reference sequence). The CDR3 region has the DNA TGTGCCAGTAGTGTTAGCGGGGCGTGGACCGGGGAGCTGTTTTTT. It yields the protein CASSVSGAWTGELFF. Based on the CDR3 plus reference TRBV19 and TRBJ2-2, the full variable domain is DGGITQSPKYLFRKEGQNVTLSCEQNLNHDAMYWYRQDPGQGLRLIYYSQIVNDFQKGDIAEGYSVSREKKESFPLTVTSAQKNPTAFYLCASSVSGAWTGELFFGEGSRLTVL.

The chain has TRBV5-1 and TRBJ2-2; 11 positions agree with TRBD2. The trim removed 0 bases at V and 4 bases at J, leaving 8 bases unmatched. Germline CDR1 and CDR2: SGHRS and YFSETQ. This CDR3 is 18 amino acids long. This chain's CDR3 is CASSLDLAGGLVTGELFF. As DNA, the CDR3 is TGCGCCAGCAGCTTGGATTTAGCGGGGGGGCTAGTCACCGGGGAGCTGTTTTTT.

The chain joins TRBV27 to TRBJ2-1; D is possibly TRBD2 (5 bases). Germline lookup yields CDR1 MNHEY and CDR2 SMNVEV (reference sequence). Trimming stripped 1 base from V and 2 bases from J, with 9 bases between. This CDR3 is built from 15 residues. The CDR3 loop is CASSLWGATYNEQFF. CDR3 bases: TGTGCCAGCAGTTTATGGGGAGCTACCTACAATGAGCAGTTCTTC.

This clone appeared a single time. This chain joins TRBV4-1 and TRBJ2-3; D possibly corresponds to TRBD2 (5 bases). V was pared by 1 base and J by 1 base, with 6 bases between. This CDR3 has 14 residues. Germline values: CDR1 MGHRA, CDR2 YSYEKL. CDR3 coding DNA: TGCGCCAGCAGCCAAGCCGGGGGCACAGATACGCAGTATTTT. Its protein product is CASSQAGGTDTQYF.

This chain joins TRBV7-6 and TRBJ1-2, with unresolved D. Germline loops: CDR1 SGHVS, CDR2 FNYEAQ. The V gene lost 1 base and the J gene lost 10 bases, with 10 bases spanning the gap. CDR3 length: 12 residues. The chain's CDR3 is CASSLVGEYYTF. The CDR3 DNA reads as TGTGCCAGCAGCTTAGTCGGGGAATACTACACCTTC.

The chain has TRBV30 and TRBJ2-6; D perhaps matches TRBD2 (5 bases). CDR3 length equals 13 residues. CDR1 is GTSNPN and CDR2 is SVGIG in the germline V gene (reference sequence). CDR3 amino acids: CARRGKGANVLTF. DNA of the CDR3: TGTGCACGACGGGGAAAAGGGGCCAACGTCCTGACTTTC. The full variable domain, completed using reference TRBV30 and TRBJ2-6, is SQTIHQWPATLVQPVGSPLSLECTVEGTSNPNLYWYRQAAGRGLQLLFYSVGIGQISSEVPQNLSASRPQDRQFILSSKKLLLSDSGFYLCARRGKGANVLTFGAGSRLTVL.